Each of the 15 T cell receptor beta chains below was sequenced from the same sample in a study of type 1 and type 2 diabetes patients. Genomic DNA was the PCR template. The TCR beta CDR3 region was amplified using 30 forward and 13 reverse primers. TCRdb reprocessed the multiplex PCR reads with MiXCR, giving one entry per CDR3 protein. The sample has approximately 260,000 distinct CDR3 sequences; over 45% are singletons. Specimen: peripheral blood mononuclear cells (PBMCs). The source is a man in his late teens or twenties with type 2 diabetes.

This clonotype has just a few counts. The chain employs TRBV30 and TRBJ1-1; 7 nucleotides match TRBD1. J gave up 5 bases and V 3 bases, and 12 bases lay outside the gene matches. The CDR3 has 15 residues. In germline, CDR1 is GTSNPN, CDR2 SVGIG (reference sequence). As DNA, the CDR3 is TGTGCCTGGAGGGTGGGGACAGCTTCTCTGACTGAAGCTTTCTTT. Translating gives CAWRVGTASLTEAFF.

The chain recombines TRBV29-1 with TRBJ1-1, with D possibly matching TRBD1 (5 bases). The CDR3 totals 12 residues. Trimming took 6 bases from V and 5 from J, leaving 13 bases between them. In germline, CDR1 is SQVTM, CDR2 ANQGSEA. As DNA, the CDR3 is TGCAGCGTGACAGAGGAGAGGACTGAAGCTTTCTTT. Protein product: CSVTEERTEAFF.

The chain is built from TRBV4-2 and TRBJ1-1; D is undetermined. Germline lookup yields CDR1 LGHNA and CDR2 YNFKEQ. The CDR3 runs 15 residues. V was trimmed by 0 bases and J by 4 bases, leaving 12 bases between them. The CDR3 nucleotides read TGTGCCAGCAGCCAAGAGTACGGTTCCGGCACTGAAGCTTTCTTT. This sequence encodes CASSQEYGSGTEAFF.

The chain joins TRBV5-1 to TRBJ1-2; a weak D match, TRBD1 (6 bases). CDR3 length: 16 residues. Germline V gene sequence: CDR1 SGHRS, CDR2 YFSETQ. V was clipped by 1 base and J by 4 bases, with 17 bases between them. The DNA of the CDR3 is TGCGCCAGCAGCTTGAGATCCCAGACAGGACCCTATGGCTACACCTTC. This codes for CASSLRSQTGPYGYTF.

The CDR3 spells CASSLNRRDGYTF. CDR3 DNA sequence: TGTGCCAGCAGCTTGAACAGGAGAGATGGCTACACCTTC. V usage is TRBV7-3 and J usage is TRBJ1-2; D may be TRBD1 (5 bases). The CDR3 has 13 amino acids. Trimming pared 3 bases from V and 6 bases from J, leaving 11 bases between. The germline CDR1 and CDR2 sequences are SGHTA and FQGTGA.

The chain employs TRBV7-8 and TRBJ2-5; TRBD1 matches at 7 bases. Germline V gives CDR1 SGHVS, CDR2 FQNEAQ. The CDR3 covers 15 residues. Trimming removed 5 bases from V and 4 bases from J; junction bases left unmatched: 10. Here the CDR3 DNA reads TGTGCCAGCAGCCCGACAGGGTTGGTCGGAGAGACCCAGTACTTC. Encoded protein: CASSPTGLVGETQYF.

This rearrangement joins TRBV11-1 to TRBJ2-2; unclear D gene. V was trimmed by 1 base and J by 7 bases, leaving 7 bases between them. There are 13 residues in the CDR3. Germline V gives CDR1 SGHAT, CDR2 FQDESV (reference sequence). CDR3 sequence reads: CASSLDSLGELFF. The CDR3 DNA reads TGTGCCAGCAGCTTAGACTCACTCGGGGAGCTGTTTTTT.

The chain has TRBV20-1 and TRBJ2-5, with D uncertain. Germline CDR1 reads DFQATT; CDR2 reads SNEGSKA (reference sequence). V lost 1 base and J 3 bases, leaving 6 bases between the germline ends. This CDR3 is 12 amino acids long. The CDR3 here is CSARGIKETQYF. The DNA for the CDR3 is TGCAGTGCTAGAGGCATTAAAGAGACCCAGTACTTC.

This clonotype was counted between two and nine times. The chain couples TRBV10-2 to TRBJ1-1; D remains ambiguous. The CDR3 contains 12 residues. Trimming stripped 4 bases from V and 9 bases from J, with 12 bases between. Germline assignment: CDR1 WSHSY and CDR2 SAAADI. The CDR3 reads CASSVAETQAFF. The CDR3 bases are TGCGCCAGCAGTGTGGCCGAGACACAAGCTTTCTTT.

The chain carries TRBV19 and TRBJ1-6; D possibly corresponds to TRBD1 (5 bases). Trimming took off 5 bases at V and 7 bases at J, with 12 bases between the two ends. Germline V CDR1 and CDR2: LNHDA, SQIVND (reference sequence). The CDR3 runs to 14 residues. CDR3 sequence: CASSGDGRNSPLHF. CDR3 nucleotide sequence: TGTGCCAGTAGTGGGGACGGACGAAATTCACCCCTCCACTTT.

The chain is built from TRBV25-1 and TRBJ2-7; perhaps TRBD2 as D (6 bases). Germline-derived CDR1 and CDR2 are MGHDK and SYGVNS. This CDR3 region has 15 residues. V gave up 2 bases and J gave up 3 bases, with 14 bases separating them. In DNA form, the CDR3 reads TGTGCCAGCAGTGAACCGGGACTGGGGGACTACGAGCAGTACTTC. This codes for CASSEPGLGDYEQYF.

In this sample, this clonotype turned up once. An end of the junction does not agree with germline; a read error may underlie this. The chain is built from TRBV13 and TRBJ1-2; D remains unclear. Germline V gene lookup returns CDR1 PRHDT and CDR2 FYEKMQ (reference sequence). The CDR3 is 13 residues long. Here the CDR3 DNA reads TGTGCCAGCAGCTTAGGCGGGAGAGGAGGCTTCACCTTC. Translation: CASSLGGRGGFTF.

This clonotype occurred a few times. This chain connects TRBV12-3 or TRBV12-4 to TRBJ1-5; the D gene is possibly TRBD1 (5 bases). The CDR3 covers 15 residues. Deletions cut 5 bases from V and 7 bases from J, with 18 bases between. CDR3 loop: CASSRHTSGGQPQHF. CDR3 coding DNA: TGTGCCAGCAGTCGTCACACCTCCGGGGGACAGCCCCAGCATTTT.

CDR3 amino acids: CSAKTSGGWELFF. The CDR3 DNA sequence: TGCAGTGCTAAAACCTCAGGGGGGTGGGAGCTGTTTTTT. The chain recombines TRBV20-1 with TRBJ2-2, with a weak D call TRBD1 (7 bases). CDR1 and CDR2 from the germline V gene are DFQATT and SNEGSKA (reference sequence). This CDR3 has 13 residues. Deletions cut 4 bases from V and 9 bases from J, with 15 bases between.

The chain couples TRBV6-6 to TRBJ2-7, with TRBD2 matching 9 bases. Losses at the gene ends were 8 bases for V and 6 bases for J; bases not matched to a gene: 17. This CDR3 comprises 16 residues. CDR1 is MNHNY, CDR2 SVGAGI, per germline (reference sequence). Here the CDR3 DNA reads TGTGCCAGCTCGGTTTTAGGGGCGGGAGGGCCGGGCGAGCAGTACTTC. Amino acids: CASSVLGAGGPGEQYF.